Described below is a single T cell receptor beta chain sequence and its context. Its target is not known. V was trimmed by 3 bases and J by 4 bases, leaving 12 bases between them. CDR1 is ENHRY, CDR2 SYGVKD, per germline. This CDR3 region has 14 residues. The PCR employed 60 Vbeta primers together with 13 Jbeta primers. Clones were sequenced by immunoSEQ multiplex PCR, and TCRdb holds only the in-frame ones, with some missing. Of about 160,000 clones in the sample, roughly 76% are singletons; the top ten hold 13%. The data derive from a study of cytomegalovirus exposure and HLA in healthy donors. Notes on the study in general: Only CMV serostatus was available as immune exposure information. Another analysis was done later, and it associated around 17,000 TCR beta sequences with HLA alleles at 0.05 false discovery rate. Reported performance of the classifier showed diagnosis of cytomegalovirus status with high specificity and sensitivity. Other equally common chains were less clonally expanded than HLA-associated TCR beta chains, a later analysis showed.

The chain joins TRBV10-3 to TRBJ1-2; D gene uncertain. This TCR derives from a woman aged 50 to 60 in good health and CMV-seronegative. The sample comprised PBMCs. CDR3 coding DNA: TGTGCCATCAGTGACCCCGGAGGTGGCTATGGCTACACCTTC. It is translated as CAISDPGGGYGYTF.